These 16 T cell receptor beta chains were sequenced from one sample in a study of control samples from healthy donors and cancer patients. Sequencing used immunoSEQ multiplex PCR; TCRdb keeps in-frame clones, though not all of them. The sample includes under 85,000 clones, 84% of them seen just once. Input material: PBMCs. These TCRs come from a man aged 60-69 years with head and neck cancer.

This sequence joins TRBV24-1 and TRBJ2-1; D may correspond to TRBD1 or TRBD2 (6 bases each). The ends were cut back, 0 bases at V and 12 bases at J, with 14 bases in the middle. This CDR3 is built from 14 residues. Germline V lookup: CDR1 KGHDR, CDR2 SFDVKD. CDR3 protein: CATSDLRGPIRQFF. DNA for the CDR3: TGTGCCACCAGTGATTTGCGGGGGCCAATTAGGCAGTTCTTC.

The V gene is TRBV3-1 (or the pseudogene TRBV3-2), the J gene TRBJ2-1; 11 bases match TRBD2. The germline gives CDR1 LGHDT, CDR2 YNNKEL (reference sequence). The length of the CDR3 is 20 residues. Germline trimming cut 1 base from V and 3 bases from J; bases unmatched to any gene: 14. This CDR3 reads CASSQVRSLLTSGNYNEQFF. In DNA form, the CDR3 reads TGTGCCAGCAGCCAAGTAAGGTCCCTTCTGACTAGCGGGAACTACAATGAGCAGTTCTTC.

The chain has TRBV30 and TRBJ2-5; 7 bases match TRBD1. The CDR3 sequence is 13 residues long. V lost 4 bases to trimming and J lost 5 bases; unmatched junction nucleotides: 7. Germline CDR1 GTSNPN, CDR2 SVGIG (reference sequence). CDR3 amino acids: CAWNLQTGETQYF. For the CDR3, the DNA is TGTGCCTGGAATCTTCAGACAGGGGAGACCCAGTACTTC.

The V gene is TRBV27, the J gene TRBJ2-7; tentative D call: TRBD1 (7 bases). The CDR3 runs to 14 residues. CDR1 and CDR2 (germline): MNHEY, SMNVEV (reference sequence). V lost 8 bases to trimming and J lost 1 base, with 15 bases between them. The CDR3, as DNA: TGTGCCAGCCGGAAGACAGGGAGGTCCTACGAGCAGTACTTC. Translation: CASRKTGRSYEQYF.

V is TRBV7-2 and J is TRBJ2-7; D not resolved. V lost 5 bases and J 4 bases, leaving 18 bases between the germline ends. Per the germline V gene, CDR1 is SGHTA and CDR2 is FQGNSA. The CDR3 consists of 15 residues. The CDR3 protein is CASSPSEVRHYEQYF. DNA of the CDR3: TGTGCCAGCAGCCCTTCCGAGGTGAGACATTACGAGCAGTACTTC.

The chain combines TRBV30 with TRBJ1-2, with TRBD1 matching over 7 bases. The CDR3 loop spans 14 amino acids. Germline V gives CDR1 GTSNPN, CDR2 SVGIG (reference sequence). The junction had 9 bases not matched to a gene; V was cut back by 4 bases and J by 4 bases. For the CDR3, the DNA is TGTGCCTGGACCCTGACAGGGAATGCCTATGGCTACACCTTC. Translation gives CAWTLTGNAYGYTF.

The chain carries TRBV30 and TRBJ2-3; possible D gene TRBD2, 6 bases. The ends were cut back, 5 bases at V and 3 bases at J, with 15 bases in the middle. Germline V lookup: CDR1 GTSNPN, CDR2 SVGIG (reference sequence). The CDR3 is 14 amino acids. The CDR3 region has the DNA TGTGCCTGGGGCGAGGGACTCGGTACAGATACGCAGTATTTT. Translating it yields CAWGEGLGTDTQYF.

The chain recombines TRBV19 with TRBJ1-6, with a weak D call TRBD1 (5 bases). The V end lost 7 bases, the J end lost 10 bases, and 14 bases lay between the germline ends. CDR1 is LNHDA and CDR2 is SQIVND in the germline V gene (reference sequence). The CDR3 runs 13 residues. The CDR3 protein is CASIRDSGSPLHF. The CDR3 DNA sequence: TGTGCCAGTATCAGGGACTCGGGATCACCCCTCCACTTT.

This chain connects TRBV6-6 to TRBJ2-7; D not resolved. Trimming took off 6 bases at V and 5 bases at J, with 11 bases between the two ends. The germline V gene encodes CDR1 MNHNY and CDR2 SVGAGI (reference sequence). This CDR3 contains 12 residues. CDR3 residues: CASSLLEDEQYF. CDR3 nucleotide sequence: TGTGCCAGCAGCCTTCTTGAGGACGAGCAGTACTTC.

The chain carries TRBV7-9 and TRBJ2-7; possibly TRBD1 for D (6 bases). V lost 4 bases, J lost 2 bases, and 15 bases lay in between. The CDR3 is 15 amino acids. Germline CDR1 is SEHNR and CDR2 is FQNEAQ (reference sequence). The CDR3 spells CASSSRQAVAYEQYF. In DNA, the CDR3 is TGTGCCAGCAGCTCTCGACAGGCCGTGGCCTACGAGCAGTACTTC.

The rearrangement links TRBV10-3 to TRBJ1-6; D not resolved. CDR1 is ENHRY and CDR2 is SYGVKD in the germline V gene. The CDR3 totals 15 residues. V shed 4 bases and J shed 0 bases, with 7 bases lying between them. This CDR3 is CAISVAGSYNSPLHF. CDR3 bases: TGTGCCATCAGTGTAGCCGGCTCCTATAATTCACCCCTCCACTTT.

V is TRBV4-2 and J is TRBJ2-2, with 14 bases fitting TRBD2. The V segment lost 6 bases and the J segment 3 bases; nucleotides outside the gene matches: 9. The CDR3 contains 18 residues. Germline lookup yields CDR1 LGHNA and CDR2 YNFKEQ. This CDR3 is CASRGGTSGSLDTGELFF. CDR3 sequence (DNA): TGTGCCAGCAGGGGCGGGACTAGCGGGAGTTTGGACACCGGGGAGCTGTTTTTT.

The J gene is TRBJ2-4, the V gene TRBV5-1, with 8 bases lining up with TRBD1. Trimming cost V 2 bases and J 7 bases; bases outside gene matches: 5. This CDR3 comprises 14 residues. The V gene's germline CDR1 is SGHRS and CDR2 YFSETQ. CDR3 nucleotide sequence: TGCGCCAGCAGCTTATCGACAGGGGTGAACATTCAGTACTTC. As protein: CASSLSTGVNIQYF. The full variable domain, rest sourced from reference TRBV5-1 and TRBJ2-4, is KAGVTQTPRYLIKTRGQQVTLSCSPISGHRSVSWYQQTPGQGLQFLFEYFSETQRNKGNFPGRFSGRQFSNSRSEMNVSTLELGDSALYLCASSLSTGVNIQYFGAGTRLSVL.

The chain uses TRBV6-6 and TRBJ1-6; the D is unclear. The CDR3 runs to 15 residues. The germline V gene has CDR1 MNHNY and CDR2 SVGAGI (reference sequence). The ends were cut back, 3 bases at V and 7 bases at J, with 13 bases in the middle. The CDR3 reads CASSYIGLGNSPLHF. CDR3 DNA: TGTGCCAGCAGTTATATCGGCCTGGGCAATTCACCCCTCCACTTT.

The chain joins TRBV6-5 to TRBJ2-2; D uncertain. Germline values: CDR1 MNHEY, CDR2 SVGAGI. There are 14 residues in the CDR3. V lost 0 bases, J lost 4 bases, and 6 bases lay in between. The CDR3 is CASSYSISTGELFF. CDR3 nucleotide sequence: TGTGCCAGCAGTTACTCGATTTCCACCGGGGAGCTGTTTTTT.

J is TRBJ1-2 and V is TRBV3-1 (or the pseudogene TRBV3-2); unclear D gene. The CDR3 length is 14 residues. V was shortened by 1 base and J by 2 bases, with 8 bases between the two germline ends. CDR1 LGHDT and CDR2 YNNKEL come from the germline V gene (reference sequence). CDR3 sequence (DNA): TGTGCCAGCAGCCAAGGACCGAAAAACTATGGCTACACCTTC. It codes for CASSQGPKNYGYTF.